What follows are 20 T cell receptor beta chains derived from one specimen sequenced in a study of shared clonotypes between healthy human individuals. CD45RO-negative cells were positively selected for CCR7, leaving out terminally differentiated effector memory CD45RA+ cells. Clones were read by immunoSEQ multiplex PCR, and TCRdb kept only the in-frame ones, dropping some. The data hold 1.5 million to 2.5 million clones, with approximately 94% observed a single time. The specimen was naive CD8+ T cells sorted from blood. The receptors shown here come from a man between 18 and 29 years old in good health.

J is TRBJ1-4 and V is TRBV15; a weak D match, TRBD1 (5 bases). CDR3 size: 15 residues. V gave up 4 bases and J gave up 7 bases, with 16 bases separating them. The germline V gene has CDR1 LNHNV and CDR2 YYDKDF (reference sequence). The CDR3 sequence: CATSTEGIGAEKLFF. DNA for the CDR3: TGTGCCACCAGCACCGAGGGAATTGGGGCTGAAAAACTGTTTTTT.

The table lists this clone with a count of one. The chain has TRBV29-1 and TRBJ1-2; D unresolved. Looked up from germline, CDR1 is SQVTM and CDR2 is ANQGSEA. The CDR3 runs to 14 residues. Trimming pared 0 bases from V and 4 bases from J, leaving 12 bases between. The CDR3 protein is CSVEDPGWGYGYTF. As DNA, the CDR3 is TGCAGCGTTGAAGATCCTGGCTGGGGCTATGGCTACACCTTC.

The chain recombines TRBV19 with TRBJ1-2, with D tentatively TRBD1 (5 bases). V was trimmed by 9 bases and J by 8 bases, leaving 16 bases between them. The CDR3 has 12 residues. In germline, CDR1 is LNHDA, CDR2 SQIVND (reference sequence). The CDR3 bases are TGTGCCAGCTCTGGGCCAGGGTGGGGCTACACCTTC. Translation: CASSGPGWGYTF.

The chain recombines TRBV6-5 with TRBJ1-2; TRBD1 might be the D (6 bases). V lost 2 bases and J lost 8, with 15 bases in between. CDR3 length: 14 amino acids. Germline V lookup: CDR1 MNHEY, CDR2 SVGAGI. The CDR3 region has the DNA TGTGCCAGCAGTTACGCGGAGGGGGGAAGGGGCTACACCTTC. It encodes CASSYAEGGRGYTF.

This clone was seen just once. The V gene is TRBV11-2, the J gene TRBJ2-3; D remains unclear. The CDR3 is made up of 14 amino acids. CDR1 and CDR2 from the germline V gene are SGHAT and FQNNGV. Trimming left V 3 bases short and J 1 base short, with 8 bases between. CDR3 protein: CASSLNWGTDTQYF. CDR3 bases: TGTGCCAGCAGCTTGAACTGGGGCACAGATACGCAGTATTTT.

As for this clone: Other nucleotide sequences in the sample specify the same CDR3. The chain carries TRBV27 and TRBJ1-5; tentatively, D is TRBD1 (6 bases). The germline CDR1 and CDR2 sequences are MNHEY and SMNVEV (reference sequence). The V and J ends lost 0 bases and 0 bases respectively, with 9 bases between them. This CDR3 comprises 16 residues. The CDR3 loop reads CASSLSAGDSNQPQHF. In DNA form, the CDR3 reads TGTGCCAGCAGTTTATCGGCAGGGGATAGCAATCAGCCCCAGCATTTT.

This clone was recorded only once. The chain recombines TRBV19 with TRBJ2-3; TRBD2 is a possible D gene (6 bases). CDR3 length equals 16 residues. With 5 bases removed from V and 0 bases from J, the gap between germline ends came to 15 bases. Per germline, CDR1 LNHDA and CDR2 SQIVND (reference sequence). The CDR3 sequence: CASSELAVYSTDTQYF. DNA of the CDR3: TGTGCCAGTAGTGAGTTAGCGGTGTACAGCACAGATACGCAGTATTTT.

This rearrangement joins TRBV27 to TRBJ1-2, with no clear D. CDR3 length: 13 amino acids. Germline loops: CDR1 MNHEY, CDR2 SMNVEV (reference sequence). Trimming left V 0 bases short and J 7 bases short, with 9 bases between. The CDR3 region is CASSLSSKGGYTF. The CDR3 DNA reads TGTGCCAGCAGTTTATCTTCGAAGGGTGGCTACACCTTC.

The rearrangement uses TRBV5-8 and TRBJ2-7, with D tentatively TRBD2 (5 bases). This CDR3 region has 14 residues. Germline CDR1 and CDR2: SGHTS and YDEGEE. V was pared by 2 bases and J by 6 bases, with 15 bases between. The CDR3 DNA is TGTGCCAGCAGCTTTGGAGCGGATACTTTCGAGCAGTACTTC. It is translated as CASSFGADTFEQYF. Full variable domain (remainder filled in from reference TRBV5-8 and TRBJ2-7): EAGVTQSPTHLIKTRGQQATLRCSPISGHTSVYWYQQALGLGLQFLLWYDEGEERNRGNFPPRFSGRQFPNYSSELNVNALELEDSALYLCASSFGADTFEQYFGPGTRLTVT.

This rearrangement joins TRBV7-3 to TRBJ2-7; TRBD1 might be the D (5 bases). The CDR3 contains 13 residues. V dropped 0 bases and J dropped 5 bases, with 8 bases sitting between them. The germline V gene encodes CDR1 SGHTA and CDR2 FQGTGA. The CDR3 loop reads CASSLTGADEQYF. For the CDR3, the DNA is TGTGCCAGCAGCTTAACAGGGGCGGACGAGCAGTACTTC.

The gene calls are TRBV30 and TRBJ2-1; D gene uncertain. The CDR3 covers 14 residues. Germline CDR1 is GTSNPN and CDR2 is SVGIG (reference sequence). Trimming shortened V by 0 bases and J by 4 bases, and 10 bases separated the two germline ends. The CDR3 is CAWSVLPAYNEQFF. The CDR3 bases are TGTGCCTGGAGTGTCCTACCGGCTTACAATGAGCAGTTCTTC.

The chain has TRBV6-5 and TRBJ2-7, with D tentatively TRBD1 (5 bases). Germline V gene data show CDR1 as MNHEY and CDR2 as SVGAGI. This CDR3 contains 13 residues. V was cut by 2 bases and J by 3 bases, with 8 bases left in between. The CDR3 DNA reads TGTGCCAGCAGTTACGGCAGGGACTACGAGCAGTACTTC. This translates into CASSYGRDYEQYF.

A single count supports this clone. As DNA, the CDR3 is TGTGCCAGCAGCTTATCGGGCAGGGGGCGTTCTGGAAACACCATATATTTT. Translated, it gives CASSLSGRGRSGNTIYF. This rearrangement joins TRBV7-9 to TRBJ1-3; 8 positions match TRBD1. Germline V gene sequence: CDR1 SEHNR, CDR2 FQNEAQ (reference sequence). Germline trimming cut 2 bases from V and 1 base from J; bases unmatched to any gene: 7. This CDR3 has 17 amino acids.

The genes are TRBV28 and TRBJ2-7; D possibly corresponds to TRBD2 (7 bases). The CDR3 sequence is 15 residues long. V was trimmed by 2 bases and J by 1 base, leaving 12 bases between them. In germline, CDR1 is MDHEN, CDR2 SYDVKM. CDR3 nucleotide sequence: TGTGCCAGCAGTTTAGGGCGGGGGCAATCCTACGAGCAGTACTTC. It is translated as CASSLGRGQSYEQYF.

V gene TRBV27 combines with J gene TRBJ1-5; TRBD1 agrees at 7 bases. CDR3 size: 16 residues. CDR1 and CDR2 from the germline V gene are MNHEY and SMNVEV (reference sequence). Trimming removed 6 bases from V and 5 bases from J; junction bases left unmatched: 13. CDR3: CASSPSTGNIYQPQHF. The CDR3 DNA is TGTGCCAGCAGCCCCTCGACAGGGAATATTTATCAGCCCCAGCATTTT.

This chain joins TRBV7-9 and TRBJ1-5; D is unresolved. Germline CDR1 reads SEHNR; CDR2 reads FQNEAQ (reference sequence). This CDR3 is 15 amino acids long. The V and J ends lost 5 bases and 0 bases respectively, with 11 bases between them. The CDR3 DNA follows: TGTGCCAGCAGCCCGGGAGAGAGTAGCAATCAGCCCCAGCATTTT. This encodes CASSPGESSNQPQHF.

Turning to this clone: The identical CDR3 is also encoded by other nucleotide sequences in the sample. V gene TRBV7-9 combines with J gene TRBJ1-1; D may be TRBD1 (5 bases). CDR1 SEHNR and CDR2 FQNEAQ come from the germline V gene (reference sequence). V was clipped by 2 bases and J by 4 bases, with 11 bases between them. CDR3 length equals 14 residues. This CDR3 is CASSLLEGRTEAFF. CDR3 sequence (DNA): TGTGCCAGCAGCTTACTGGAGGGACGCACTGAAGCTTTCTTT.

The chain couples TRBV6-5 to TRBJ2-7, with D possibly TRBD2 on 6 matching bases. Between the trimmed V and J ends, which lost 2 bases and 6 bases, there was a span of 14 bases. This CDR3 is 14 amino acids long. CDR1 MNHEY and CDR2 SVGAGI come from the germline V gene. The CDR3 protein is CASSYALGGAEQYF. The CDR3 DNA follows: TGTGCCAGCAGTTACGCCCTTGGAGGGGCCGAGCAGTACTTC.

The rearrangement uses TRBV13 and TRBJ2-1; TRBD1 aligns across 8 bases. The V and J ends lost 5 bases and 9 bases, in that order; junction bases with no gene match: 6. The V gene's germline CDR1 is PRHDT and CDR2 FYEKMQ (reference sequence). The CDR3 runs 13 residues. The CDR3 DNA reads TGTGCCAGCAGCCTGGGCAGGGGGCCTGAGCAGTTCTTC. Its protein is CASSLGRGPEQFF. Full variable domain (rest looked up from reference TRBV13 and TRBJ2-1): AAGVIQSPRHLIKEKRETATLKCYPIPRHDTVYWYQQGPGQDPQFLISFYEKMQSDKGSIPDRFSAQQFSDYHSELNMSSLELGDSALYFCASSLGRGPEQFFGPGTRLTVL.

The chain combines TRBV28 with TRBJ1-1, with D possibly matching TRBD1 (5 bases). Trimming took 2 bases from V and 8 from J, leaving 15 bases between them. Germline V gives CDR1 MDHEN, CDR2 SYDVKM. The CDR3 runs to 14 residues. The CDR3 spells CASSLAGTALEAFF. The CDR3 DNA reads as TGTGCCAGCAGTTTAGCCGGGACGGCACTAGAAGCTTTCTTT.